These 2 T cell receptor beta chains came from one sample sequenced in a study of cytotoxic CD8 clonotypes in ibrutinib-treated CLL. Libraries were prepared by immunoSEQ multiplex PCR; TCRdb keeps only in-frame clonotypes and omits some of them. The sample contains 150,000 to 200,000 clones, around nine tenths of which appear only once. Here the sequenced sample was PBMCs, taken at disease progression, from a patient treated with ibrutinib. These receptor sequences come from a human donor with chronic lymphocytic leukemia.

The table lists this clone with a count of one. The chain employs TRBV7-9 and TRBJ1-2; no clear D gene. CDR3 length: 14 residues. Deletions cut 1 base from V and 3 bases from J, with 9 bases between. Germline CDR1 reads SEHNR; CDR2 reads FQNEAQ (reference sequence). CDR3 sequence reads: CASSLDSLYYGYTF. DNA for the CDR3: TGTGCCAGCAGCTTAGACAGCCTTTACTATGGCTACACCTTC.

The chain links TRBV30 to TRBJ1-3, with D possibly matching TRBD1 (6 bases). Germline V gene lookup returns CDR1 GTSNPN and CDR2 SVGIG (reference sequence). The CDR3 extends over 12 amino acids. V was cut by 4 bases and J by 6 bases, with 10 bases left in between. The CDR3 protein is CAWNRVENTIYF. The DNA for the CDR3 is TGTGCCTGGAACAGGGTGGAAAACACCATATATTTT.